This entry describes one TCR beta chain. The antigen is unknown. The data belong to a study of T cells in Graves' hyperthyroidism and ophthalmopathy. Overall study: Upon initial diagnosis and before any treatment, peripheral blood was collected.

RNA transcripts provided the source from which TCR beta CDR3 regions were amplified. A set of HTBI primers served as the primers for a first-round RT-PCR of the TCR CDR3. TCRdb re-derived calls from the multiplex PCR reads in MiXCR, one entry per CDR3 protein. The sample has about 620,000 distinct CDR3 sequences, around 16% seen once. This CDR3 region has 14 residues. V was trimmed by 2 bases and J by 5 bases, leaving 13 bases between them. Germline values: CDR1 SGHTA, CDR2 FQGNSA. Study-level findings and limits: Among thyroid clonotypes expanded above 0.001, most also appeared in blood. For ophthalmopathy, model prediction preceded onset by a median approximately 6 months.

The chain carries TRBV7-2 and TRBJ2-7, with no clear D. The source material was blood. The clonotype originates from a woman aged 25 to 39 with Graves' hyperthyroidism. CDR3 bases: TGTGCCAGCAGCTTATTTTTCGATGGAGACGAGCAGTACTTC. Its protein product is CASSLFFDGDEQYF.